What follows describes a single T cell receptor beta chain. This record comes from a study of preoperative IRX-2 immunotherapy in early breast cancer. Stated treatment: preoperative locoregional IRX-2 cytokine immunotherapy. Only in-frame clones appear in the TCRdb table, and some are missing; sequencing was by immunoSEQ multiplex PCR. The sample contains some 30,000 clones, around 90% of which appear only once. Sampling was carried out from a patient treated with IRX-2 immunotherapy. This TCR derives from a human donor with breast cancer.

The CDR3 sequence: CASSFSGMGTDTQYF. The CDR3 DNA reads TGTGCCAGCAGTTTTTCGGGAATGGGCACAGATACGCAGTATTTT. V and J are TRBV27 and TRBJ2-3; tentative D call: TRBD2 (5 bases). This CDR3 is built from 15 residues. Trimming stripped 3 bases from V and 1 base from J, with 11 bases between. Germline assignment: CDR1 MNHEY and CDR2 SMNVEV (reference sequence).